This T cell receptor (beta chain) was obtained from a study of shared T cell receptors in the human thymus. Repertoires were generated with immunoSEQ multiplex PCR, while TCRdb's copy carries only in-frame clones and drops some. The top ten hold 0.008% to 0.011% of the sample, which has hundreds of thousands of clones, around 89% seen once. Trimming at V came to 10 bases and at J to 7 bases, leaving 25 bases not matched to a gene. This CDR3 spans 17 amino acids. Germline V gives CDR1 ENHRY, CDR2 SYGVKD. A further study also used this sample, focusing on human thymus T cells. This second report adds: Healthy Finnish infants undergoing corrective surgery for congenital heart defects provided the donor material. Thymic resections from corrective heart surgery supplied the tissue. There appeared to be biased usage of V and J genes in thymic and blood repertoires. The related literature has documented a marked overlap of thymic repertoires among unrelated individuals.

The chain carries TRBV10-3 and TRBJ2-7; 7 bases line up with TRBD2. Material: thymocytes. This receptor was taken from a boy in the first two years of life with a congenital heart defect. CDR3 nucleotides: TGTGCCACGACCGACGGTAGGTCTAGCGGCATAATAGCGGAGCAGTACTTC. This codes for CATTDGRSSGIIAEQYF.